These 22 T cell receptor beta chains originate from one sample sequenced in a study of cytomegalovirus exposure and HLA in healthy donors (dated by TCRdb to about 2017). Libraries were made using the immunoSEQ multiplex PCR assay. The multiplex PCR relied on a mix of 60 forward primers for TCR Vbeta segments and 13 reverse primers for TCR Jbeta segments. TCRdb re-hosts the immuneACCESS table, in-frame sequences only. Its copies lack some clones; in the studies checked, an unresolved V gene accounts for under half of them, and the cause for the rest is not known. The table for this sample lists about 140,000 clones; roughly 80% of them were counted only once. The biggest ten clones account for roughly 1.2% of the sample. The sample taken for sequencing was PBMCs. These receptors were obtained from a female donor in good health and CMV-seronegative.

V usage is TRBV7-9 and J usage is TRBJ2-7; 10 bases match TRBD1. Germline V lookup: CDR1 SEHNR, CDR2 FQNEAQ (reference sequence). With 4 bases clipped from V and 1 base from J, the junction kept 4 bases outside the gene matches. The CDR3 consists of 15 residues. The CDR3, as DNA: TGTGCCAGCAGCTCGGACAGGGGGGGATCCTACGAGCAGTACTTC. Its protein is CASSSDRGGSYEQYF.

The rearrangement joins TRBV5-1 to TRBJ2-7, with unresolved D. Trimming took 5 bases from V and 0 from J, leaving 12 bases between them. In germline, CDR1 is SGHRS, CDR2 YFSETQ. CDR3 size: 14 residues. The CDR3 region has the DNA TGCGCCAGCAGATCCACACCTCCCTCCTACGAGCAGTACTTC. Translation gives CASRSTPPSYEQYF.

Here the CDR3 DNA reads TGTGCCAGCAGCCCCATGGTAGCATATAGCAATCAGCCCCAGCATTTT. Amino acid sequence: CASSPMVAYSNQPQHF. This sequence joins TRBV5-8 and TRBJ1-5; D remains ambiguous. This CDR3 has 16 residues. Trimming pared 4 bases from V and 0 bases from J, leaving 14 bases between. The germline gives CDR1 SGHTS, CDR2 YDEGEE.

The chain has TRBV6-1 and TRBJ2-7; 15 positions match TRBD2. There are 15 residues in the CDR3. The germline gives CDR1 MNHNS, CDR2 SASEGT. Unmatched junction bases numbered 3, after V lost 4 bases and J lost 5 bases. Here the CDR3 reads CASSGGLAGGDEQYF. CDR3 sequence (DNA): TGTGCCAGCAGTGGGGGACTAGCGGGAGGTGACGAGCAGTACTTC.

This clone was recorded a few times. The chain has TRBV25-1 and TRBJ2-1; the match to TRBD2 covers 7 bases. CDR3 length: 15 residues. Germline V gene sequence: CDR1 MGHDK, CDR2 SYGVNS. The ends lost 3 bases at V and 6 bases at J; junction bases unmatched: 8. This chain's CDR3 is CASSEPLASGNEQFF. The DNA of the CDR3 is TGTGCCAGCAGTGAGCCCCTGGCTAGCGGCAATGAGCAGTTCTTC.

The chain couples TRBV10-2 to TRBJ1-4; D is undetermined. V dropped 2 bases and J dropped 5 bases, with 21 bases sitting between them. Germline V gene data show CDR1 as WSHSY and CDR2 as SAAADI. This CDR3 comprises 18 residues. The CDR3 loop is CASSELLRLLVDNEKLFF. For the CDR3, the DNA is TGCGCCAGCAGTGAGCTGCTACGTCTCCTAGTCGACAATGAAAAACTGTTTTTT.

V gene TRBV7-3 combines with J gene TRBJ2-3; D might be TRBD2 (6 bases). Between the trimmed V and J ends, which lost 1 base and 3 bases, there was a span of 14 bases. Germline V gives CDR1 SGHTA, CDR2 FQGTGA. CDR3 length: 16 amino acids. The CDR3 DNA reads as TGTGCCAGCAGCTTAAATCCATCCCGGGAGACAGATACGCAGTATTTT. It codes for CASSLNPSRETDTQYF. The complete variable domain, with remaining parts taken from reference TRBV7-3 and TRBJ2-3, reads GAGVSQTPSNKVTEKGKYVELRCDPISGHTALYWYRQSLGQGPEFLIYFQGTGAADDSGLPNDRFFAVRPEGSVSTLKIQRTERGDSAVYLCASSLNPSRETDTQYFGPGTRLTVL.

V is TRBV6-5 and J is TRBJ2-7; 12 nucleotides align to TRBD1. The CDR3 loop spans 14 amino acids. V trimming: 6 bases; J trimming: 5 bases; junction bases outside the gene matches: 5. From germline, CDR1 is MNHEY and CDR2 SVGAGI. The CDR3 reads CASSPGTGGHEQYF. The CDR3 nucleotides read TGTGCCAGCAGCCCCGGGACAGGGGGCCACGAGCAGTACTTC.

The V and J genes are TRBV7-2 and TRBJ2-1; 8 bases line up with TRBD2. This CDR3 is 16 amino acids long. V was pared by 0 bases and J by 9 bases, with 10 bases of the junction left unmatched. The germline CDR1 and CDR2 sequences are SGHTA and FQGNSA. The CDR3 coding sequence is TGTGCCAGCAGCTTAGCCGCGACTAGCGCCCTGGGTGAGCAGTTCTTC. Its protein product is CASSLAATSALGEQFF.

The rearrangement joins TRBV25-1 to TRBJ2-5; TRBD2 is a possible D gene (5 bases). V was shortened by 0 bases and J by 5 bases, with 10 bases between the two germline ends. The CDR3 runs 14 residues. The germline CDR1 and CDR2 sequences are MGHDK and SYGVNS. The chain's CDR3 is CASSEYGESETQYF. The CDR3 DNA follows: TGTGCCAGCAGTGAATACGGGGAATCGGAGACCCAGTACTTC.

V gene TRBV4-1 combines with J gene TRBJ2-1; TRBD2 aligns across 10 bases. Trimming at V came to 0 bases and at J to 6 bases, leaving 5 bases not matched to a gene. The CDR3 is made up of 16 amino acids. Germline V gene data show CDR1 as MGHRA and CDR2 as YSYEKL. CDR3 DNA: TGCGCCAGCAGCCAAGAAGGGGGACTAGCGACCAATGAGCAGTTCTTC. Translation gives CASSQEGGLATNEQFF.

J is TRBJ1-4 and V is TRBV6-5; TRBD1 aligns across 9 bases. The ends lost 6 bases at V and 3 bases at J; junction bases unmatched: 5. Germline V gene data show CDR1 as MNHEY and CDR2 as SVGAGI. The length of the CDR3 is 15 residues. CDR3 nucleotide sequence: TGTGCCAGCAGATCGCGGACAGGGGCTAATGAAAAACTGTTTTTT. Its translation is CASRSRTGANEKLFF.

The chain is built from TRBV6-1 and TRBJ2-2; 7 positions match TRBD2. From germline, CDR1 is MNHNS and CDR2 SASEGT. The J segment lost 7 bases and the V segment lost 0 bases, leaving 8 bases of the junction unmatched. This CDR3 region has 16 residues. The CDR3 sequence is CASSEAGGAYSGELFF. DNA of the CDR3: TGTGCCAGCAGTGAAGCGGGAGGGGCTTACAGCGGGGAGCTGTTTTTT.

This chain uses TRBV19 with TRBJ2-2; 8 bases line up with TRBD1. V lost 10 bases, J lost 7 bases, and 8 bases stayed unmatched. The CDR3 has 13 amino acids. Germline V gene sequence: CDR1 LNHDA, CDR2 SQIVND (reference sequence). As DNA, the CDR3 is TGTGCCATCGGACAGGGTAACGGCGGGGAGCTGTTTTTT. Its protein product is CAIGQGNGGELFF. Full variable domain (rest looked up from reference TRBV19 and TRBJ2-2): DGGITQSPKYLFRKEGQNVTLSCEQNLNHDAMYWYRQDPGQGLRLIYYSQIVNDFQKGDIAEGYSVSREKKESFPLTVTSAQKNPTAFYLCAIGQGNGGELFFGEGSRLTVL.

This clone was seen a handful of times. The chain is built from TRBV10-3 and TRBJ1-3; a possible D gene is TRBD1 (6 bases). The CDR3 spans 15 residues. CDR1 and CDR2 (germline): ENHRY, SYGVKD. V lost 3 bases and J lost 0, with 9 bases in between. The CDR3 nucleotides read TGTGCCATCAGTGATTTGGGGGCCTCTGGAAACACCATATATTTT. Protein product: CAISDLGASGNTIYF.

The chain couples TRBV11-2 to TRBJ2-7; D possibly corresponds to TRBD2 (6 bases). Deletions cut 1 base from V and 2 bases from J, with 18 bases between. The CDR3 is made up of 17 amino acids. The V gene's germline CDR1 is SGHAT and CDR2 FQNNGV. The chain's CDR3 is CASSLGVARDFTYEQYF. DNA for the CDR3: TGTGCCAGCAGCTTAGGAGTAGCTCGGGACTTCACCTACGAGCAGTACTTC.

The V gene is TRBV7-9, the J gene TRBJ2-7; no clear D gene. With 4 bases removed from V and 5 bases from J, the gap between germline ends came to 9 bases. Germline-derived CDR1 and CDR2 are SEHNR and FQNEAQ (reference sequence). The CDR3 totals 12 residues. CDR3 DNA sequence: TGTGCCAGCAGCTCCTTGGAGAACGAGCAGTACTTC. Residues: CASSSLENEQYF.

This clone appeared a single time. The J gene is TRBJ1-2, the V gene TRBV28; a weak D match, TRBD1 (5 bases). The CDR3 has 14 amino acids. Germline V CDR1 and CDR2: MDHEN, SYDVKM. V lost 6 bases, J lost 8 bases, and 19 bases lay in between. In nucleotides, the CDR3 is TGTGCCAGCAGCCCCCCCGGGGAGGGGCCGGGCTACACCTTC. Its protein is CASSPPGEGPGYTF.

The chain links TRBV6-5 to TRBJ2-3; D uncertain. The CDR3 is made up of 12 amino acids. CDR1 and CDR2 (germline): MNHEY, SVGAGI. Trimming pared 5 bases from V and 5 bases from J, leaving 8 bases between. CDR3 bases: TGTGCCAGCAGTAACGTAGAAGATACGCAGTATTTT. Residues: CASSNVEDTQYF.

This clone has a single count. The V and J genes are TRBV21-1 and TRBJ1-3; TRBD1 is the table's D call and was not checked against the DNA. TRBV21-1 is a pseudogene segment. CDR3 length: 16 residues. CDR3 region: CASSRTGAPSGNTIYF. For the CDR3, the DNA is TGTGCCAGCAGCAGGACAGGGGCCCCCTCTGGAAACACCATATATTTT.

The chain is built from TRBV7-9 and TRBJ2-3; possible D gene TRBD1, 6 bases. The CDR3 totals 16 residues. Per the germline V gene, CDR1 is SEHNR and CDR2 is FQNEAQ (reference sequence). Trimming took 5 bases from V and 8 from J, leaving 23 bases between them. For the CDR3, the DNA is TGTGCCAGCAGCCCCGACTTACACAGGGTTGGCGGTACGCAGTATTTT. It codes for CASSPDLHRVGGTQYF. Together with reference TRBV7-9 and TRBJ2-3, the CDR3 gives the full variable domain: DTGVSQNPRHKITKRGQNVTFRCDPISEHNRLYWYRQTLGQGPEFLTYFQNEAQLEKSRLLSDRFSAERPKGSFSTLEIQRTEQGDSAMYLCASSPDLHRVGGTQYFGPGTRLTVL.

V gene TRBV9 combines with J gene TRBJ2-3; no definite D call. V lost 0 bases and J lost 0, with 5 bases in between. The length of the CDR3 is 14 residues. The germline gives CDR1 SGDLS, CDR2 YYNGEE. The CDR3 DNA reads as TGTGCCAGCAGCGTAGGGCCCAGCACAGATACGCAGTATTTT. Its translation: CASSVGPSTDTQYF. Based on the CDR3 plus reference TRBV9 and TRBJ2-3, the full variable domain is DSGVTQTPKHLITATGQRVTLRCSPRSGDLSVYWYQQSLDQGLQFLIQYYNGEERAKGNILERFSAQQFPDLHSELNLSSLELGDSALYFCASSVGPSTDTQYFGPGTRLTVL.